This T cell receptor beta chain was retrieved from a study of identifying expanded T cells in peripheral blood. Study-level findings and limits: Across healthy donors, higher total template counts meant significantly greater approximately 2-week count variance. Over approximately two and four weeks, about 15 and 19 clones changed, versus 1.2 between replicates.

No infections or other immune events were documented during collection. Comment on this clone: Its antigen is undetermined.

The CDR3 consists of 13 residues. Trimming took 8 bases from V and 7 from J, leaving 15 bases between them. TCRdb's copy holds only in-frame clones and misses some; the assay was immunoSEQ multiplex PCR. The sample lists over 85,000 clones; roughly 84% were seen once. Input material: blood. This sequence originates from a person aged 18-70 years in good health. The chain couples TRBV23-1 to TRBJ2-1; possibly TRBD2 for D (5 bases). TRBV23-1 is assigned to the ORF class and has an uncertain function. DNA for the CDR3: TGCGCCAGCCGTCCGGCGGGTGCGAATGAGCAGTTCTTC. Its protein is CASRPAGANEQFF.